The next 20 T cell receptor beta chains were all read from a single sample in a study of T-cell reconstitution after alpha-beta-depleted transplantation in children. The TCRbeta library incorporated unique molecular identifiers. TCRdb redid the calling of the PCR reads with MiXCR, one entry per CDR3 protein. This sample has fewer than 550,000 distinct CDR3 sequences, with about a sixth found just once. This sample comprised PBMCs, mostly from graft donor cells, obtained 360 days after TCRalphabeta/CD19-depleted stem cell transplant. The receptors come from a boy less than two years old who had a stem cell transplant for Wiskott-Aldrich syndrome, so the T cells may come from the graft donor.

This chain joins TRBV6-5 and TRBJ1-2; no clear D gene. The CDR3 length is 13 residues. Trimming cost V 3 bases and J 2 bases, with 7 bases left between them. From germline, CDR1 is MNHEY and CDR2 SVGAGI. As DNA, the CDR3 is TGTGCCAGCAGTTATAAAGGAAACTATGGCTACACCTTC. Its translation is CASSYKGNYGYTF.

The J gene is TRBJ2-3, the V gene TRBV2; D gene ambiguous. V was trimmed by 4 bases and J by 6 bases, leaving 8 bases between them. The CDR3 is 12 residues long. In germline, CDR1 is SNHLY, CDR2 FYNNEI. The CDR3: CASSGLSDTQYF. The CDR3 bases are TGTGCCAGCAGTGGATTGTCGGATACGCAGTATTTT.

This clonotype was counted only a few times. The chain recombines TRBV7-2 with TRBJ2-3, with a weak D call TRBD2 (5 bases). CDR1 and CDR2 from the germline V gene are SGHTA and FQGNSA. The length of the CDR3 is 15 residues. V lost 6 bases to trimming and J lost 0 bases, with 13 bases between them. CDR3 amino acids: CASSRRTSSTDTQYF. DNA for the CDR3: TGTGCCAGCAGTCGGAGGACCTCTAGCACAGATACGCAGTATTTT.

The CDR3 is CASSFLSGKFTRETQYF. The CDR3 coding sequence is TGTGCCAGCAGTTTTTTGTCAGGAAAATTTACCAGGGAGACCCAGTACTTC. The chain is built from TRBV12-3 or TRBV12-4 and TRBJ2-5; D unresolved. CDR3 size: 17 residues. With 3 bases removed from V and 5 bases from J, the gap between germline ends came to 22 bases.

The chain employs TRBV29-1 and TRBJ1-1; 9 bases agree with TRBD1. V shed 5 bases and J 0 bases; nucleotides not matched to a gene: 10. The germline V gene has CDR1 SQVTM and CDR2 ANQGSEA. The CDR3 extends over 16 amino acids. CDR3 in amino acids: CSVHPSGQGMNTEAFF. As DNA, the CDR3 is TGCAGCGTTCACCCGTCGGGACAGGGAATGAACACTGAAGCTTTCTTT.

This sequence joins TRBV5-1 and TRBJ2-2, with 7 nucleotides matching TRBD2. The CDR3 runs 16 residues. The germline gives CDR1 SGHRS, CDR2 YFSETQ. With 5 bases clipped from V and 5 bases from J, the junction kept 12 bases outside the gene matches. The CDR3 coding sequence is TGCGCCAGCAGATATATCGGACTAGATTCGACCGGGGAGCTGTTTTTT. Encoded protein: CASRYIGLDSTGELFF.

The V and J genes are TRBV6-5 and TRBJ1-1; no reliable D call. Germline V CDR1 and CDR2: MNHEY, SVGAGI. This CDR3 has 16 amino acids. The V gene lost 2 bases and the J gene lost 1 base, with 14 bases spanning the gap. CDR3 DNA sequence: TGTGCCAGCAGTTACCACCGCAGAGACCCGAACACTGAAGCTTTCTTT. Translation gives CASSYHRRDPNTEAFF.

The chain uses TRBV7-9 and TRBJ1-1; D remains ambiguous. CDR1 is SEHNR and CDR2 is FQNEAQ in the germline V gene (reference sequence). Trimming took 7 bases from V and 0 from J, leaving 15 bases between them. The CDR3 is 15 amino acids. CDR3 sequence reads: CASTKVSQLNTEAFF. CDR3 nucleotide sequence: TGTGCCAGCACGAAAGTCAGCCAACTGAACACTGAAGCTTTCTTT.

The chain employs TRBV11-3 and TRBJ2-7; 8 bases map to TRBD1. The CDR3 length is 15 residues. Trimming took 3 bases from V and 1 from J; bases not matched to a gene: 5. The V gene's germline CDR1 is SGHNT and CDR2 YENEEA. CDR3 nucleotides: TGTGCCAGCAGCTTCGACGGGACAGGATCCTACGAGCAGTACTTC. Translation gives CASSFDGTGSYEQYF.

The chain recombines TRBV24-1 with TRBJ2-5, with 9 bases aligning to TRBD1. The CDR3 is 13 residues long. V lost 7 bases and J lost 3; bases outside the gene matches: 2. Germline V gene lookup returns CDR1 KGHDR and CDR2 SFDVKD. CDR3 protein: CATRQGAKETQYF. CDR3 nucleotide sequence: TGTGCCACCAGACAGGGGGCGAAAGAGACCCAGTACTTC.

The chain has TRBV5-1 and TRBJ1-2; D uncertain. The ends were cut back, 0 bases at V and 6 bases at J, with 6 bases in the middle. Germline V gene data show CDR1 as SGHRS and CDR2 as YFSETQ. This CDR3 spans 12 amino acids. The CDR3 DNA sequence: TGCGCCAGCAGCTTGGCCGGGGATGGCTACACCTTC. This translates into CASSLAGDGYTF.

The J gene is TRBJ2-4, the V gene TRBV20-1, with unresolved D. The CDR3 spans 12 residues. CDR1 and CDR2 from the germline V gene are DFQATT and SNEGSKA (reference sequence). Trimming shortened V by 7 bases and J by 4 bases, and 11 bases separated the two germline ends. This CDR3 reads CSGTSGKNIQYF. The CDR3 DNA sequence: TGCAGTGGAACCTCGGGTAAAAACATTCAGTACTTC.

This clonotype was picked up a small number of times. The chain links TRBV6-5 to TRBJ2-2; D not certain. This CDR3 has 15 amino acids. Between the trimmed V and J ends, which lost 0 bases and 6 bases, there was a span of 11 bases. Germline loops: CDR1 MNHEY, CDR2 SVGAGI. Written as DNA, the CDR3 is TGTGCCAGCAGTTACTCGGCCCTTATGGCCGGGGAGCTGTTTTTT. Protein sequence: CASSYSALMAGELFF.

CDR3: CASSQDVKTDTQYF. Written as DNA, the CDR3 is TGCGCCAGCAGCCAAGATGTAAAAACAGATACGCAGTATTTT. The rearrangement joins TRBV4-3 to TRBJ2-3; D is ambiguous. Per germline, CDR1 LGHNA and CDR2 YSLEER. The length of the CDR3 is 14 residues. V lost 0 bases and J 3 bases, leaving 7 bases between the germline ends.

Only a few counts were recorded for this clonotype. This chain connects TRBV12-3 or TRBV12-4 to TRBJ1-5; a weak D match, TRBD1 (5 bases). V was cut by 3 bases and J by 6 bases, with 9 bases left in between. The CDR3 is made up of 13 amino acids. The DNA for the CDR3 is TGTGCCAGCAGTTTGGCAGGGATTCAGCCCCAGCATTTT. The encoded protein is CASSLAGIQPQHF.

The CDR3 protein is CASSVGDFHEQFF. CDR3 in DNA: TGTGCCAGCAGCGTAGGGGACTTTCATGAGCAGTTCTTC. The chain couples TRBV9 to TRBJ2-1, with D maybe TRBD2 (6 bases). Germline V gene sequence: CDR1 SGDLS, CDR2 YYNGEE. The CDR3 spans 13 residues. Trimming stripped 0 bases from V and 8 bases from J, with 9 bases between. Full variable domain (remainder filled in from reference TRBV9 and TRBJ2-1): DSGVTQTPKHLITATGQRVTLRCSPRSGDLSVYWYQQSLDQGLQFLIQYYNGEERAKGNILERFSAQQFPDLHSELNLSSLELGDSALYFCASSVGDFHEQFFGPGTRLTVL.

This clonotype was recorded at least ten times. The J gene is TRBJ2-5, the V gene TRBV4-3; D possibly matches TRBD1 or TRBD2 (6 bases each). Germline CDR1 and CDR2: LGHNA and YSLEER. Trimming stripped 1 base from V and 3 bases from J, with 15 bases between. CDR3 length: 16 amino acids. The CDR3 spells CASSQGGGGGEETQYF. CDR3 coding DNA: TGCGCCAGCAGCCAAGGAGGGGGAGGCGGGGAAGAGACCCAGTACTTC.

This chain uses TRBV20-1 with TRBJ2-1; D uncertain. Between the trimmed V and J ends, which lost 3 bases and 8 bases, there was a span of 11 bases. The CDR3 consists of 12 residues. Germline assignment: CDR1 DFQATT and CDR2 SNEGSKA (reference sequence). This CDR3 is CSARGTSDEQFF. The CDR3 nucleotides are TGCAGTGCTAGGGGAACGAGCGATGAGCAGTTCTTC.

This clonotype was picked up a small number of times. The gene calls are TRBV4-2 and TRBJ2-5; 8 positions agree with TRBD1. Trimming cost V 1 base and J 1 base; bases outside gene matches: 8. CDR1 and CDR2 from the germline V gene are LGHNA and YNFKEQ. The CDR3 has 17 residues. The CDR3 reads CASSQGETGAPQETQYF. The CDR3 DNA is TGTGCCAGCAGCCAAGGGGAGACAGGGGCCCCCCAAGAGACCCAGTACTTC.

There are a few counts of this clonotype. V gene TRBV7-2 combines with J gene TRBJ2-5; the match to TRBD2 covers 7 bases. The CDR3 extends over 16 amino acids. Germline CDR1 and CDR2: SGHTA and FQGNSA. V lost 3 bases, J lost 0 bases, and 7 bases stayed unmatched. CDR3 sequence: CASSLGGYGYQETQYF. The CDR3 region has the DNA TGTGCCAGCAGCTTGGGGGGGTACGGGTACCAAGAGACCCAGTACTTC.